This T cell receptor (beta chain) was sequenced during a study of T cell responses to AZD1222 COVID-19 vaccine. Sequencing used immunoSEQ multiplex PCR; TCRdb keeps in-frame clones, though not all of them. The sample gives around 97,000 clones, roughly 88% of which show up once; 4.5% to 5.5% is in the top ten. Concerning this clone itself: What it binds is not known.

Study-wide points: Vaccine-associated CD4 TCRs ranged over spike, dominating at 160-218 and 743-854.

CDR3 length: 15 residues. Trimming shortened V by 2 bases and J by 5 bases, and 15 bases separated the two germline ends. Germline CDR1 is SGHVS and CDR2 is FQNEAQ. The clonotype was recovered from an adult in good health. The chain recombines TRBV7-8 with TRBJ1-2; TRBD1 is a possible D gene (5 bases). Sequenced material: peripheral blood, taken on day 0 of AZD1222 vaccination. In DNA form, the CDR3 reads TGTGCCAGCAGCTTATCGACAGCCAATTCGTATGGCTACACCTTC. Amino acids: CASSLSTANSYGYTF.